Below are 5 T cell receptor beta chains sequenced from a single sample in a study of blood T cell repertoires in COVID-19. Measured with immunoSEQ multiplex PCR; TCRdb has only the in-frame clones, and not every one. The sample lists roughly 250,000 clones; around 89% were seen once. Source material: PBMCs or T cells enriched from blood (not recorded which). The receptors were sampled from a middle-aged man who had recovered from COVID-19.

The V call is TRBV7-9, the J call TRBJ2-7; 7 bases agree with TRBD2. Trimming took 3 bases from V and 4 from J; bases not matched to a gene: 6. The CDR3 sequence is 14 residues long. Germline loops: CDR1 SEHNR, CDR2 FQNEAQ (reference sequence). The CDR3 region is CASSFEGRDYEQYF. The DNA of the CDR3 is TGTGCCAGCAGCTTTGAGGGGAGGGATTACGAGCAGTACTTC.

Only a few counts were recorded for this clone. This chain links TRBV7-9 with TRBJ1-1; D remains ambiguous. The CDR3 extends over 14 amino acids. The V and J ends lost 1 base and 10 bases respectively, with 16 bases between them. Germline assignment: CDR1 SEHNR and CDR2 FQNEAQ (reference sequence). The CDR3 nucleotides read TGTGCCAGCAGCTTAGTTTCTTCCCCCGCCAGAGCTTTCTTT. As protein: CASSLVSSPARAFF.

This chain connects TRBV5-1 to TRBJ2-2, with 14 nucleotides matching TRBD2. The length of the CDR3 is 17 residues. V was pared by 4 bases and J by 3 bases, with 5 bases of the junction left unmatched. Per the germline V gene, CDR1 is SGHRS and CDR2 is YFSETQ. CDR3 sequence (DNA): TGCGCCAGCAGCCCCGGGACTAGCGGGGGTGACACCGGGGAGCTGTTTTTT. Protein product: CASSPGTSGGDTGELFF. The variable domain in full, completed from reference TRBV5-1 and TRBJ2-2, reads KAGVTQTPRYLIKTRGQQVTLSCSPISGHRSVSWYQQTPGQGLQFLFEYFSETQRNKGNFPGRFSGRQFSNSRSEMNVSTLELGDSALYLCASSPGTSGGDTGELFFGEGSRLTVL.

The chain uses TRBV24-1 and TRBJ1-5; possible D gene TRBD1, 6 bases. The CDR3 length is 18 residues. CDR1 is KGHDR and CDR2 is SFDVKD in the germline V gene. Trimming cost V 4 bases and J 0 bases, with 18 bases left between them. The CDR3 is CATSEGTPRGYSNQPQHF. As DNA, the CDR3 is TGTGCCACCAGTGAGGGAACCCCCAGGGGATATAGCAATCAGCCCCAGCATTTT.

This chain links TRBV7-3 with TRBJ2-1; 10 nucleotides match TRBD2. This CDR3 comprises 15 residues. Per the germline V gene, CDR1 is SGHTA and CDR2 is FQGTGA. The V and J ends lost 2 bases and 7 bases, in that order; junction bases with no gene match: 5. This chain's CDR3 is CASSLEREGRNEQFF. The CDR3 nucleotides read TGTGCCAGCAGCTTAGAGCGGGAGGGCCGGAATGAGCAGTTCTTC.